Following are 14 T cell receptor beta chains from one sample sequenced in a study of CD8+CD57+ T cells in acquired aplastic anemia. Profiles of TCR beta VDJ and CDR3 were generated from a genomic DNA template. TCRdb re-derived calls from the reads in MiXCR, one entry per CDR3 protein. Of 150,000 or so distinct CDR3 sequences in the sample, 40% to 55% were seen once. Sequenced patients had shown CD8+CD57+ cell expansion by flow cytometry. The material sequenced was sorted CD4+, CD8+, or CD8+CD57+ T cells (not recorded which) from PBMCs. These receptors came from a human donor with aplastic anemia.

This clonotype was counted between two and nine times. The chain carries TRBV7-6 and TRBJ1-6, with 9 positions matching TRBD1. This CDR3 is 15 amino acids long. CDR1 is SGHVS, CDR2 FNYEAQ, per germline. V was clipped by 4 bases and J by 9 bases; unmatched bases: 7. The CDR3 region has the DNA TGTGCCAGCAGCTCTTCTGGGACAGGGACTTCACCCCTCCACTTT. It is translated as CASSSSGTGTSPLHF.

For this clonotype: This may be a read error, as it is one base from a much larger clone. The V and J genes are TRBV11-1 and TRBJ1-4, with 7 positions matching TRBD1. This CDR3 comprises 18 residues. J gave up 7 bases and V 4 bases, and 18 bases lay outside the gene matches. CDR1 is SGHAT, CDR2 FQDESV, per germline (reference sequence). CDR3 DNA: TGTGCCAGCAGCTCGGACCGGATGTGGACAGGCCCCATTGAAAAACTGTTTTTT. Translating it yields CASSSDRMWTGPIEKLFF.

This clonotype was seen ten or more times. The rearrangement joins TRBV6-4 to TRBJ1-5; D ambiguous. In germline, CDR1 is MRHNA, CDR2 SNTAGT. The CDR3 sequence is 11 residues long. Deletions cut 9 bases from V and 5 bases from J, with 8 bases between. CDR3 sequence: CARGGHQPQHF. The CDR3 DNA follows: TGTGCCAGGGGAGGACATCAGCCCCAGCATTTT.

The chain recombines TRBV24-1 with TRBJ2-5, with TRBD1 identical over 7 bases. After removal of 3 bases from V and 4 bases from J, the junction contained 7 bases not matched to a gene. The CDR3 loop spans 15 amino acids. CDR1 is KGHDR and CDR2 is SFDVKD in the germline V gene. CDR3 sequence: CATSDRRQGVETQYF. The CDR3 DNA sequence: TGTGCCACCAGTGATCGTAGACAGGGTGTAGAGACCCAGTACTTC.

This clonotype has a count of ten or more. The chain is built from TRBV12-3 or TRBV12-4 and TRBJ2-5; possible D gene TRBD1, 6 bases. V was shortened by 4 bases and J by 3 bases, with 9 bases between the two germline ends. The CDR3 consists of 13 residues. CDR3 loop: CASSSGQKETQYF. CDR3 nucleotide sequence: TGTGCCAGCAGTTCAGGACAGAAAGAGACCCAGTACTTC.

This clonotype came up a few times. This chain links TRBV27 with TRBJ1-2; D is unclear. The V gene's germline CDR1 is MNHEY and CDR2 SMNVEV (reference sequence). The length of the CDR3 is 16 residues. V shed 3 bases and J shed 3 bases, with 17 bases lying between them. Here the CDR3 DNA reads TGTGCCAGCAGTTTTCGGGATGAAAGGGCGTACTATGGCTACACCTTC. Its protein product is CASSFRDERAYYGYTF.

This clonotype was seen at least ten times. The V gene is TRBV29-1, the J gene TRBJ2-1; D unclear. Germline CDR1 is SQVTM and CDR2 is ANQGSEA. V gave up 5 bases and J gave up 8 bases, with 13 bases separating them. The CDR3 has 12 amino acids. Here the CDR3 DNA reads TGCAGCGTTCAGTTGTCCGTCGATGAGCAGTTCTTC. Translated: CSVQLSVDEQFF.

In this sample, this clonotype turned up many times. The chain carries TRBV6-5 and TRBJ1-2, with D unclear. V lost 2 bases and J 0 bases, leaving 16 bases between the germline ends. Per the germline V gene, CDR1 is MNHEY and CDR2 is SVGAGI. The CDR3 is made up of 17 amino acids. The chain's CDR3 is CASSYLTPTYSNYGYTF. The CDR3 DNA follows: TGTGCCAGCAGTTACCTCACGCCTACTTACTCTAACTATGGCTACACCTTC.

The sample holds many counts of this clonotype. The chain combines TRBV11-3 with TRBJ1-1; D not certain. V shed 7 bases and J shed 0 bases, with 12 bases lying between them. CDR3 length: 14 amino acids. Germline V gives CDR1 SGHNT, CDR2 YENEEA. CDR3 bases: TGTGCCAGCACTCCAACATTCATGAACACTGAAGCTTTCTTT. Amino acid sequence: CASTPTFMNTEAFF.

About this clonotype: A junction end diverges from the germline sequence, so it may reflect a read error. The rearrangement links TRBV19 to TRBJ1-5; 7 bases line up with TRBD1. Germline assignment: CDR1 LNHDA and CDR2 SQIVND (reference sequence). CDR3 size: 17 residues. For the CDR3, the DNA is TGTGCCAGTAGTTTCCGGCCGGGACAGATGGGCAATCAGCCTCAGCATTTT. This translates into CASSFRPGQMGNQPQHF. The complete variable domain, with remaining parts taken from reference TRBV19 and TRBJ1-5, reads DGGITQSPKYLFRKEGQNVTLSCEQNLNHDAMYWYRQDPGQGLRLIYYSQIVNDFQKGDIAEGYSVSREKKESFPLTVTSAQKNPTAFYLCASSFRPGQMGNQPQHFGDGTRLSIL.

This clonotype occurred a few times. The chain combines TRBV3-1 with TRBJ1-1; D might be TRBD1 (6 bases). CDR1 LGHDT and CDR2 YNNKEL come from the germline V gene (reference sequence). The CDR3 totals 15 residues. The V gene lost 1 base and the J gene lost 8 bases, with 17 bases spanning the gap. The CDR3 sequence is CASSQVGGIQGEAFF. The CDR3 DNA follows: TGTGCCAGCAGCCAAGTCGGCGGGATACAGGGAGAAGCTTTCTTT.

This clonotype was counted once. CDR3 sequence (DNA): TGTGCCAGCAGCTCCCTAGAGAGGGACACCGGGGAGCTGTTTTTT. Its translation: CASSSLERDTGELFF. The chain carries TRBV7-9 and TRBJ2-2; TRBD2 might be the D (5 bases). The germline V and J ends were trimmed by 4 bases and 3 bases, with 12 bases remaining between them. The CDR3 totals 15 residues. Germline assignment: CDR1 SEHNR and CDR2 FQNEAQ (reference sequence).

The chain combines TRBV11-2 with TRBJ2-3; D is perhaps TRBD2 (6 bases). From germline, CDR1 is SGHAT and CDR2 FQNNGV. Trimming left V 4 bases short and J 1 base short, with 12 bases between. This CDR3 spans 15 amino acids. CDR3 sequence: CASSSLPGGTDTQYF. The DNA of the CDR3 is TGTGCCAGCAGCTCTCTACCGGGGGGCACAGATACGCAGTATTTT.

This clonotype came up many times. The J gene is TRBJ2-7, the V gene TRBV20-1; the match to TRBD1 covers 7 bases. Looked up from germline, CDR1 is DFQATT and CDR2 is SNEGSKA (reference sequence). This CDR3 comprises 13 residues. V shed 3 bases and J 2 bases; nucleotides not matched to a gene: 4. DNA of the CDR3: TGCAGTGCTAGGGGGGACAGTACCTACGAGCAGTACTTC. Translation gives CSARGDSTYEQYF.